This passage covers 5 T cell receptor beta chains from one sample sequenced in a study of T cells in Graves' hyperthyroidism and ophthalmopathy (dated by TCRdb to about 2019). Library method: multiplex PCR. Sequenced on an Illumina HiSeq 2000. TCR beta CDR3 regions were amplified from RNA transcripts. A first-round RT-PCR of the TCR CDR3 used the HTBI primer set with the Qiagen OneStep RT-PCR kit. The public reads were reprocessed in TCRdb via fastp at Q25 and MiXCR, keeping in-frame beta chains. Under each unique CDR3 protein, matching rows form one entry showing the most common genes and DNA. Counted in this sample were roughly 500,000 distinct CDR3 sequences; around 43% of them appeared once. The ten largest clones take up 44% of the sample. Sequences were obtained from peripheral blood or thyroid tissue (not recorded which). The origin of the receptors is an adult woman with Graves' disease, either hyperthyroidism or ophthalmopathy (not recorded which).

The chain links TRBV7-2 to TRBJ1-2; 7 nucleotides align to TRBD1. The CDR3 covers 13 residues. The V and J ends lost 4 bases and 5 bases, in that order; junction bases with no gene match: 4. Per the germline V gene, CDR1 is SGHTA and CDR2 is FQGNSA. This chain's CDR3 is CASSSPGQYGYTF. The CDR3 nucleotides read TGTGCCAGCAGCTCCCCGGGACAGTATGGCTACACCTTC.

V and J are TRBV29-1 and TRBJ1-5; TRBD1 matches 7 bases. The CDR3 extends over 15 amino acids. CDR1 is SQVTM, CDR2 ANQGSEA, per germline. V dropped 4 bases and J dropped 2; count of bases not matched to a gene: 8. The CDR3 protein is CSVALGGGRNQPQHF. For the CDR3, the DNA is TGCAGCGTTGCTCTCGGAGGGGGCCGCAATCAGCCCCAGCATTTT.

Written as DNA, the CDR3 is TGTGCCAGCAGCCCTGGGAGGCTGGGGGGAGAGCAGTACTTC. This codes for CASSPGRLGGEQYF. The chain uses TRBV7-9 and TRBJ2-7, with TRBD2 as a possible D gene (6 bases). The CDR3 runs 14 residues. V lost 5 bases to trimming and J lost 7 bases, with 18 bases between them. Germline assignment: CDR1 SEHNR and CDR2 FQNEAQ (reference sequence).

This clonotype was counted between two and nine times. The chain is built from TRBV2 and TRBJ2-7; a possible D gene is TRBD2 (6 bases). Trimming left V 2 bases short and J 2 bases short, with 16 bases between. Germline V lookup: CDR1 SNHLY, CDR2 FYNNEI. This CDR3 has 16 amino acids. CDR3 bases: TGTGCCAGCAGTGAACGGTCCGGGAGTTACCCCTACGAGCAGTACTTC. Translated, it gives CASSERSGSYPYEQYF.

The table lists this clonotype with many counts. V and J are TRBV6-5 and TRBJ2-5; 10 positions match TRBD2. This CDR3 is 16 amino acids long. J gave up 2 bases and V 0 bases, and 3 bases lay outside the gene matches. CDR1 and CDR2 from the germline V gene are MNHEY and SVGAGI. CDR3 protein: CASSYSASGGQETQYF. The DNA for the CDR3 is TGTGCCAGCAGTTACTCGGCTAGCGGGGGACAAGAGACCCAGTACTTC.